The T cell receptor (beta chain) described here comes from a study of beta chain features in type 1 diabetes. About the study: Comparable age, gender and cell yields were observed in patients relative to healthy donors.

A word on this clone: Its antigen is not known.

Expressed TCRB transcripts were sequenced because the entire RNA isolate underwent reverse transcription. The repertoire was sequenced with immunoSEQ multiplex PCR; TCRdb's copy has only in-frame clones and lacks some. The profile shows roughly 450,000 clones, approximately 15% of them singletons. Staining for CD45RO/CCR7/CD25/CD127/CD95/CD27 allowed sorting of CD4+ naive, central memory, regulatory and stem cell-like memory cells. Regarding the study as a whole: There were fewer insertions and more deletions at the VDJ junctions of type 1 diabetes patients.

CDR1 MNHEY and CDR2 SMNVEV come from the germline V gene (reference sequence). CDR3 length equals 14 residues. V was shortened by 3 bases and J by 8 bases, with 16 bases between the two germline ends. The source of this sequence is a man between 25 and 39 years old in good health. Sequenced: naive CD4+ T cells from blood. The J gene is TRBJ1-2, the V gene TRBV27; D gene unclear. The CDR3 nucleotides read TGTGCCAGCAGTTTCTCAGGTCTCGGTCGGGGCTACACCTTC. This sequence encodes CASSFSGLGRGYTF.